These T cell receptor beta chains were read from a single sample in a study of cytomegalovirus exposure and HLA in healthy donors. TCRdb's copy holds only in-frame clones and misses some; the assay was immunoSEQ multiplex PCR. The profile shows approximately 190,000 clones, approximately 85% of them singletons. Sequences were obtained from PBMCs. Receptors originate from a woman aged 18-30 years in good health and CMV-seronegative. The CDR3 runs from the conserved cysteine through the conserved F or W. Fields, in order: J gene, D gene, V gene, clone size, CDR3 protein, CDR3 DNA. D genes are given only for firm matches. Where a row states a size, it is once, few, many or the class of an expanded clone; other rows omit it.

J: TRBJ2-2
D: NA
V: TRBV19
size: NA
CDR3: CASGQAIGELFF
DNA: TGTGCCAGTGGACAAGCCATCGGGGAGCTGTTTTTT

J: TRBJ2-7
D: TRBD1
V: TRBV6-5
size: NA
CDR3: CASRDRGLQEQYF
DNA: TGTGCCAGCCGGGACAGGGGGCTCCAAGAGCAGTACTTC

J: TRBJ2-3
D: TRBD2
V: TRBV19
size: NA
CDR3: CASSIKLAGATDTQYF
DNA: TGTGCCAGTAGTATTAAACTAGCGGGGGCCACAGATACGCAGTATTTT

J: TRBJ1-2
D: NA
V: TRBV5-1
size: NA
CDR3: CASSLAGFNYGYTF
DNA: TGCGCCAGCAGCTTGGCGGGTTTCAACTATGGCTACACCTTC

J: TRBJ1-6
D: NA
V: TRBV19
size: NA
CDR3: CASSIQGDNSPLHF
DNA: TGTGCCAGTAGTATTCAAGGGGATAATTCACCCCTCCACTTT

J: TRBJ2-5
D: TRBD1
V: TRBV2
size: few
CDR3: CASSPDRGETQYF
DNA: TGTGCCAGCAGTCCCGACAGGGGGGAGACCCAGTACTTC

J: TRBJ1-4
D: NA
V: TRBV28
size: NA
CDR3: CALGAGPGEKLFF
DNA: TGTGCCTTGGGGGCAGGACCGGGTGAAAAACTGTTTTTT

J: TRBJ1-4
D: TRBD1
V: TRBV6-1
size: NA
CDR3: CASSSDRVWDEKLFF
DNA: TGTGCCAGCAGTTCGGACAGGGTATGGGATGAAAAACTGTTTTTT

J: TRBJ2-1
D: TRBD2
V: TRBV5-6
size: NA
CDR3: CASSSERGRYNEQFF
DNA: TGTGCCAGCAGCTCCGAGCGGGGGCGCTACAATGAGCAGTTCTTC

J: TRBJ2-3
D: NA
V: TRBV7-2
size: NA
CDR3: CASSFRDTQYF
DNA: TGTGCCAGCAGCTTTCGGGATACGCAGTATTTT

J: TRBJ2-7
D: NA
V: TRBV27
size: NA
CDR3: CASSLGQMYEQYF
DNA: TGTGCCAGCAGTTTGGGCCAGATGTACGAGCAGTACTTC

J: TRBJ2-4
D: TRBD2
V: TRBV29-1
size: NA
CDR3: CSVGVAGGKNIQYF
DNA: TGCAGCGTTGGCGTAGCGGGGGGCAAAAACATTCAGTACTTC

J: TRBJ1-3
D: NA
V: TRBV29-1
size: NA
CDR3: CSVGASAGPGNTIYF
DNA: TGCAGCGTTGGGGCCTCGGCGGGGCCTGGAAACACCATATATTTT

J: TRBJ1-4
D: TRBD1
V: TRBV28
size: once
CDR3: CASSLTGGGEKLFF
DNA: TGTGCCAGCAGTTTAACAGGGGGCGGAGAAAAACTGTTTTTT

J: TRBJ2-7
D: NA
V: TRBV5-1
size: NA
CDR3: CASSPQGQLVEQYF
DNA: TGCGCCAGCAGCCCCCAGGGGCAATTGGTCGAGCAGTACTTC

J: TRBJ2-3
D: NA
V: TRBV11-2
size: NA
CDR3: CASQAWRPSTDTQYF
DNA: TGTGCCAGCCAGGCTTGGCGCCCAAGCACAGATACGCAGTATTTT

J: TRBJ2-7
D: NA
V: TRBV4-1
size: few
CDR3: CASSRGPEYSYEQYF
DNA: TGCGCCAGCAGCCGCGGGCCAGAATACTCCTACGAGCAGTACTTC

J: TRBJ1-2
D: NA
V: TRBV7-8
size: NA
CDR3: CASSTFPGVYGYTF
DNA: TGTGCCAGCAGCACCTTCCCCGGGGTCTATGGCTACACCTTC

J: TRBJ2-7
D: NA
V: TRBV7-9
size: NA
CDR3: CARGHGDEQYF
DNA: TGTGCCAGGGGACACGGGGACGAGCAGTACTTC

J: TRBJ1-3
D: NA
V: TRBV7-6
size: NA
CDR3: CASSSLQGSGNTIYF
DNA: TGTGCCAGCAGCTCGCTACAGGGCTCTGGAAACACCATATATTTT

J: TRBJ2-7
D: TRBD2
V: TRBV19
size: NA
CDR3: CASSGQTSGRTYEQYF
DNA: TGTGCCAGTAGCGGCCAAACTAGCGGGAGAACCTACGAGCAGTACTTC

J: TRBJ1-1
D: NA
V: TRBV10-2
size: few
CDR3: CASSVSGATEAFF
DNA: TGCGCCAGCAGTGTTTCAGGGGCCACTGAAGCTTTCTTT

J: TRBJ2-5
D: NA
V: TRBV7-9
size: NA
CDR3: CASSTSSAAEQYF
DNA: TGTGCCAGCAGTACTAGCAGTGCGGCTGAGCAGTACTTC

J: TRBJ2-7
D: NA
V: TRBV7-3
size: NA
CDR3: CASSPAYEQYF
DNA: TGTGCCAGCAGCCCCGCCTACGAGCAGTACTTC

J: TRBJ2-7
D: TRBD1
V: TRBV25-1
size: NA
CDR3: CASSAGQGLSYEQYF
DNA: TGTGCCAGCAGTGCCGGACAGGGCCTCTCCTACGAGCAGTACTTC

J: TRBJ2-2
D: NA
V: TRBV11-3
size: NA
CDR3: CASTRADGTGELFF
DNA: TGTGCCAGCACGAGGGCTGACGGAACCGGGGAGCTGTTTTTT

J: TRBJ2-1
D: NA
V: TRBV28
size: NA
CDR3: CASSRLTARGYNEQFF
DNA: TGTGCCAGCAGTAGACTAACCGCGCGGGGTTACAATGAGCAGTTCTTC

J: TRBJ2-1
D: TRBD1
V: TRBV29-1
size: NA
CDR3: CSVEGQTINEQFF
DNA: TGCAGCGTTGAGGGACAGACCATCAATGAGCAGTTCTTC

J: TRBJ2-7
D: TRBD1
V: TRBV19
size: NA
CDR3: CASSIRDRGYEQYF
DNA: TGTGCCAGTAGTATCCGGGACAGGGGCTACGAGCAGTACTTC

J: TRBJ2-3
D: NA
V: TRBV7-9
size: few
CDR3: CASSLGGRSTDTQYF
DNA: TGTGCCAGCAGCTTAGGAGGGAGAAGCACAGATACGCAGTATTTT

J: TRBJ2-7
D: TRBD2
V: TRBV10-2
size: few
CDR3: CASSPGGYWEQYF
DNA: TGCGCCAGCAGCCCCGGGGGGTATTGGGAGCAGTACTTC

J: TRBJ2-5
D: NA
V: TRBV30
size: NA
CDR3: CAWSVQGGGPQYF
DNA: TGTGCCTGGAGTGTACAAGGAGGAGGGCCCCAGTACTTC

J: TRBJ2-1
D: NA
V: TRBV5-6
size: few
CDR3: CASSLARRPSGNEQFF
DNA: TGTGCCAGCAGCTTGGCTCGACGTCCGTCGGGCAATGAGCAGTTCTTC

J: TRBJ2-5
D: TRBD1
V: TRBV2
size: few
CDR3: CASGTTGVETQYF
DNA: TGTGCCAGCGGGACGACAGGGGTTGAGACCCAGTACTTC

J: TRBJ1-5
D: TRBD1
V: TRBV18
size: NA
CDR3: CASSPGTGAVEPQHF
DNA: TGTGCCAGCTCCCCCGGGACAGGGGCCGTTGAGCCCCAGCATTTT

J: TRBJ2-7
D: NA
V: TRBV30
size: NA
CDR3: CAWTGGLYEQYF
DNA: TGTGCCTGGACTGGCGGGTTATACGAGCAGTACTTC

J: TRBJ2-7
D: NA
V: TRBV10-3
size: NA
CDR3: CAISVTGPEQYF
DNA: TGTGCCATCAGCGTTACAGGGCCCGAGCAGTACTTC

J: TRBJ2-7
D: NA
V: TRBV11-2
size: NA
CDR3: CASSPGGYEQYF
DNA: TGTGCCAGCAGCCCAGGGGGGTACGAGCAGTACTTC

J: TRBJ1-2
D: TRBD1
V: TRBV28
size: NA
CDR3: CASSDGQGVDGYTF
DNA: TGTGCCAGCAGCGACGGACAGGGAGTGGACGGCTACACCTTC

J: TRBJ2-5
D: NA
V: TRBV19
size: NA
CDR3: CASSRGDQETQYF
DNA: TGTGCCAGTAGTCGCGGCGATCAAGAGACCCAGTACTTC

J: TRBJ1-2
D: NA
V: TRBV29-1
size: NA
CDR3: CSVRDERGYTF
DNA: TGCAGCGTACGGGATGAGAGGGGCTACACCTTC

J: TRBJ1-4
D: TRBD1
V: TRBV28
size: NA
CDR3: CASSRVDRGNEKLFF
DNA: TGTGCCAGCAGTAGAGTGGACAGGGGTAATGAAAAACTGTTTTTT

J: TRBJ2-7
D: TRBD2
V: TRBV5-1
size: NA
CDR3: CASRRTSGPYEQYF
DNA: TGCGCCAGCAGAAGGACTAGCGGACCCTACGAGCAGTACTTC

J: TRBJ1-3
D: NA
V: TRBV19
size: NA
CDR3: CASSIGVNSGNTIYF
DNA: TGTGCCAGTAGTATTGGAGTCAACTCTGGAAACACCATATATTTT

J: TRBJ1-6
D: TRBD1
V: TRBV7-6
size: NA
CDR3: CASSLKQGVSPLHF
DNA: TGTGCCAGCAGCTTAAAGCAGGGGGTGTCACCCCTCCACTTT

J: TRBJ1-1
D: NA
V: TRBV19
size: once
CDR3: CASSIAVDRLNTEAFF
DNA: TGTGCCAGTAGTATAGCCGTGGACAGACTGAACACTGAAGCTTTCTTT